Reported below is one T cell receptor (beta chain). A J-beta primer mix and a sample-barcoded 5' primer were used in a second PCR of roughly 6 to 11 cycles. Each CDR3 protein gets one entry after TCRdb re-called the 5' RACE reads with MiXCR. Of 2 million or so distinct CDR3 sequences in the sample, less than 50% were seen once. The CDR3 is 18 amino acids. Germline V gives CDR1 KGHSH, CDR2 LQKENI. V gave up 6 bases and J gave up 0 bases; unmatched junction bases: 14. This entry is derived from a study of blood T cells in healthy people across ages. The sample consisted of blood. The source is a woman between 35 and 50 years old in good health. V is TRBV18 and J is TRBJ1-5; 7 bases are a match to TRBD1. CDR3 region: CASSRFGDREYSNQPQHF. For the CDR3, the DNA is TGTGCCAGCTCCCGTTTCGGCGACAGGGAATATAGCAATCAGCCCCAGCATTTT.